The 25 T cell receptor beta chains below all came from one sample that was sequenced in a study of cytomegalovirus exposure and HLA in healthy donors. PCR was performed using 60 Vbeta and 13 Jbeta primers. The repertoire was sequenced with immunoSEQ multiplex PCR; TCRdb's copy has only in-frame clones and lacks some. Of around 100,000 clones listed, less than 85% were seen once; the top ten hold roughly 5.4%. What was sequenced was PBMCs. These receptors were obtained from a woman aged 18-35 years in good health and CMV-seropositive.

In this sample, this clone turned up a few times. The rearrangement links TRBV6-5 to TRBJ1-1; 8 bases map to TRBD1. With V trimmed by 10 bases and J by 0 bases, 10 bases remained unmatched. Germline V gene lookup returns CDR1 MNHEY and CDR2 SVGAGI. The CDR3 has 15 residues. CDR3 DNA sequence: TGTGCCACCCGGGCAGGGGGCGGCATGAACACTGAAGCTTTCTTT. Translation: CATRAGGGMNTEAFF.

V is TRBV10-3 and J is TRBJ2-5, with 8 bases identical to TRBD2. The germline V gene has CDR1 ENHRY and CDR2 SYGVKD. V trimming: 6 bases; J trimming: 5 bases; junction bases outside the gene matches: 8. The CDR3 runs 14 residues. CDR3 DNA sequence: TGTGCCATCAGGGCACGCGCTAGCGGGGAGACCCAGTACTTC. Translating gives CAIRARASGETQYF.

This clone was observed a few times. The rearrangement links TRBV27 to TRBJ2-2, with 7 positions matching TRBD1. Germline-derived CDR1 and CDR2 are MNHEY and SMNVEV (reference sequence). CDR3 length: 18 residues. The ends lost 6 bases at V and 2 bases at J; junction bases unmatched: 15. The CDR3 protein is CASSPPPGTAANTGELFF. The CDR3 DNA sequence: TGTGCCAGCAGCCCACCACCCGGGACAGCAGCAAACACCGGGGAGCTGTTTTTT.

This clone turned up a few times. The gene calls are TRBV30 and TRBJ2-3; D is perhaps TRBD2 (5 bases). The V end was cut by 0 bases, the J end by 4 bases, with 11 bases between. CDR3 length: 14 amino acids. Germline V CDR1 and CDR2: GTSNPN, SVGIG (reference sequence). The CDR3, as DNA: TGTGCCTGGAGTGTCCGTCTCGGGGCAGATACGCAGTATTTT. Translated, it gives CAWSVRLGADTQYF.

The chain couples TRBV4-1 to TRBJ1-5; maybe TRBD1 (5 bases). Trimming removed 3 bases at V and 1 base at J, with 10 bases between. Per germline, CDR1 MGHRA and CDR2 YSYEKL. The CDR3 contains 15 residues. The CDR3 is CASSHRDLSNQPQHF. CDR3 coding DNA: TGCGCCAGCAGCCACAGGGATCTCAGCAATCAGCCCCAGCATTTT.

The genes are TRBV27 and TRBJ2-7; D possibly corresponds to TRBD2 (6 bases). The germline V gene encodes CDR1 MNHEY and CDR2 SMNVEV (reference sequence). V gave up 6 bases and J gave up 2 bases, with 14 bases separating them. The CDR3 length is 14 residues. DNA for the CDR3: TGTGCCAGCAGCTTTAGCGGAATCACCTACGAGCAGTACTTC. It codes for CASSFSGITYEQYF.

This clone occurred a few times. The same CDR3 can be traced to other DNA sequences in this sample. The chain employs TRBV6-5 and TRBJ2-1, with TRBD2 as a possible D gene (5 bases). The CDR3 has 14 residues. V was shortened by 6 bases and J by 3 bases, with 12 bases between the two germline ends. Per germline, CDR1 MNHEY and CDR2 SVGAGI. Here the CDR3 reads CASSPSGSYNEQFF. CDR3 in DNA: TGTGCCAGCAGCCCCTCGGGGAGCTACAATGAGCAGTTCTTC.

The rearrangement joins TRBV2 to TRBJ1-4; no firm D call. From germline, CDR1 is SNHLY and CDR2 FYNNEI. V lost 4 bases and J 8 bases, leaving 11 bases between the germline ends. The CDR3 covers 13 residues. Here the CDR3 reads CASSALAGEKLFF. CDR3 DNA: TGTGCCAGCAGTGCTTTGGCGGGGGAAAAACTGTTTTTT.

This clone was seen only once. This chain joins TRBV6-1 and TRBJ2-3; a possible D gene is TRBD1 (6 bases). Trimming took 8 bases from V and 2 from J, leaving 14 bases between them. The CDR3 loop spans 14 amino acids. The V gene's germline CDR1 is MNHNS and CDR2 SASEGT. The CDR3 region is CASPRGTLTDTQYF. CDR3 DNA: TGTGCCAGCCCCAGGGGCACCCTCACAGATACGCAGTATTTT.

This chain links TRBV10-3 with TRBJ1-1; tentative D call: TRBD1 (5 bases). In germline, CDR1 is ENHRY, CDR2 SYGVKD. V dropped 6 bases and J dropped 1 base, with 9 bases sitting between them. CDR3 length equals 13 residues. CDR3 nucleotide sequence: TGTGCCATCAGATCGACAGCGAACACTGAAGCTTTCTTT. This translates into CAIRSTANTEAFF.

There are a few counts of this clone. This chain joins TRBV11-2 and TRBJ2-5; 12 bases agree with TRBD2. V lost 5 bases, J lost 7 bases, and 11 bases stayed unmatched. CDR1 is SGHAT and CDR2 is FQNNGV in the germline V gene. This CDR3 region has 16 residues. The CDR3 sequence: CASSPRLAGEEGTQYF. DNA of the CDR3: TGTGCCAGCAGCCCGAGACTAGCGGGAGAAGAGGGGACCCAGTACTTC.

The CDR3 loop reads CASSFSSGSYEQYF. The CDR3 DNA reads as TGTGCCAGCAGCTTCAGTAGCGGGTCCTACGAGCAGTACTTC. The chain is built from TRBV13 and TRBJ2-7; 7 bases are a match to TRBD2. The germline V gene has CDR1 PRHDT and CDR2 FYEKMQ (reference sequence). With 3 bases clipped from V and 1 base from J, the junction kept 3 bases outside the gene matches. This CDR3 region has 14 residues.

This clone was picked up a small number of times. The CDR3 sequence: CSVAEANEQFF. The CDR3 DNA sequence: TGCAGCGTTGCTGAAGCTAATGAGCAGTTCTTC. The chain joins TRBV29-1 to TRBJ2-1, with no clear D. V was shortened by 4 bases and J by 7 bases, with 8 bases between the two germline ends. The CDR3 contains 11 residues. The germline V gene has CDR1 SQVTM and CDR2 ANQGSEA.

This rearrangement joins TRBV19 to TRBJ2-1, with D perhaps matching TRBD2 (6 bases). The V gene lost 1 base and the J gene lost 4 bases, with 11 bases spanning the gap. Germline V gene data show CDR1 as LNHDA and CDR2 as SQIVND (reference sequence). This CDR3 is built from 15 residues. CDR3 protein: CASSIGLELYNEQFF. DNA of the CDR3: TGTGCCAGTAGTATAGGACTAGAACTTTACAATGAGCAGTTCTTC.

CDR3 region: CASLPRSSGELFF. The CDR3 coding sequence is TGTGCCAGCCTCCCTAGAAGTTCTGGGGAGCTGTTTTTT. V gene TRBV25-1 combines with J gene TRBJ2-2; D gene ambiguous. Trimming shortened V by 8 bases and J by 8 bases, and 15 bases separated the two germline ends. The CDR3 length is 13 residues. Germline CDR1 MGHDK, CDR2 SYGVNS.

The CDR3 sequence: CASSPLGGGNNSPLHF. The CDR3 DNA follows: TGTGCCAGCAGCCCCCTTGGAGGAGGGAATAATTCACCCCTCCACTTT. This chain connects TRBV14 to TRBJ1-6; D not resolved. The length of the CDR3 is 16 residues. The V end lost 4 bases, the J end lost 5 bases, and 15 bases lay between the germline ends. Germline V gene data show CDR1 as SGHDN and CDR2 as FVKESK.

J is TRBJ1-2 and V is TRBV30; 11 bases match TRBD1. CDR1 and CDR2 from the germline V gene are GTSNPN and SVGIG (reference sequence). V trimming: 7 bases; J trimming: 4 bases; junction bases outside the gene matches: 8. The length of the CDR3 is 14 residues. The CDR3: CASSEGQGAYGYTF. In DNA, the CDR3 is TGTGCCTCATCAGAAGGACAGGGGGCCTATGGCTACACCTTC. Full variable domain (outside the CDR3, taken from reference TRBV30 and TRBJ1-2): SQTIHQWPATLVQPVGSPLSLECTVEGTSNPNLYWYRQAAGRGLQLLFYSVGIGQISSEVPQNLSASRPQDRQFILSSKKLLLSDSGFYLCASSEGQGAYGYTFGSGTRLTVV.

V usage is TRBV5-1 and J usage is TRBJ2-5, with D possibly being TRBD1 (5 bases). The germline CDR1 and CDR2 sequences are SGHRS and YFSETQ. The CDR3 is 15 residues long. Deletions cut 0 bases from V and 5 bases from J, with 14 bases between. The CDR3 is CASSLEVTVDETQYF. For the CDR3, the DNA is TGCGCCAGCAGCTTGGAAGTGACAGTCGACGAGACCCAGTACTTC.

The V call is TRBV28, the J call TRBJ1-3; the D is unclear. With 6 bases removed from V and 5 bases from J, the gap between germline ends came to 8 bases. Germline CDR1 MDHEN, CDR2 SYDVKM. The CDR3 length is 12 residues. This CDR3 is CASSSTRNTIYF. CDR3 coding DNA: TGTGCCAGCAGCTCTACCAGAAACACCATATATTTT.

The rearrangement joins TRBV27 to TRBJ2-2; D perhaps matches TRBD2 (5 bases). The CDR3 sequence is 16 residues long. Germline loops: CDR1 MNHEY, CDR2 SMNVEV (reference sequence). The germline V and J ends were trimmed by 3 bases and 1 base, with 12 bases remaining between them. The CDR3 region has the DNA TGTGCCAGCAGTTTTCTAGGAGGATTGAACACCGGGGAGCTGTTTTTT. Protein: CASSFLGGLNTGELFF.

Only a few counts were recorded for this clone. The V call is TRBV5-6, the J call TRBJ1-1, with TRBD1 matching over 7 bases. The germline CDR1 and CDR2 sequences are SGHDT and YYEEEE. This CDR3 has 14 residues. Trimming took 3 bases from V and 1 from J; bases not matched to a gene: 3. The CDR3 reads CASSWGQQNTEAFF. The CDR3 nucleotides are TGTGCCAGCAGCTGGGGACAGCAGAACACTGAAGCTTTCTTT.

This sequence joins TRBV9 and TRBJ2-7; 7 bases align to TRBD2. The J segment lost 4 bases and the V segment lost 0 bases, leaving 10 bases of the junction unmatched. Per the germline V gene, CDR1 is SGDLS and CDR2 is YYNGEE. This CDR3 is 16 amino acids long. The CDR3 nucleotides are TGTGCCAGCAGCGTAGGGCTATCGGCGGGAGTGTACGAGCAGTACTTC. Its protein product is CASSVGLSAGVYEQYF.

V and J are TRBV7-9 and TRBJ1-2; 8 bases are a match to TRBD1. The CDR3 contains 15 residues. In germline, CDR1 is SEHNR, CDR2 FQNEAQ (reference sequence). V lost 5 bases and J lost 0; bases outside the gene matches: 5. CDR3 DNA sequence: TGTGCCAGCAGCGAGGGACAGGAGTCTAACTATGGCTACACCTTC. Its protein product is CASSEGQESNYGYTF.

The chain has TRBV7-2 and TRBJ2-1; TRBD2 aligns across 13 bases. Germline V gene lookup returns CDR1 SGHTA and CDR2 FQGNSA. V gave up 2 bases and J gave up 8 bases; unmatched junction bases: 3. This CDR3 spans 15 amino acids. The CDR3 sequence: CASSLTSGRADEQFF. CDR3 bases: TGTGCCAGCAGCTTAACTAGCGGGAGGGCGGATGAGCAGTTCTTC.

The genes are TRBV11-3 and TRBJ2-1, with 10 bases matching TRBD2. The CDR3 spans 17 residues. Germline V gene sequence: CDR1 SGHNT, CDR2 YENEEA. Trimming took 4 bases from V and 5 from J; bases not matched to a gene: 11. CDR3 loop: CASSYNSWTSGDNEQFF. CDR3 DNA sequence: TGTGCCAGCAGCTACAACAGTTGGACTAGCGGCGACAATGAGCAGTTCTTC.